This TCR beta chain was recovered during a study of cytomegalovirus exposure and HLA in healthy donors. These donors were members of the roughly 110-subject validation cohort, a group separate from the approximately 700-subject first cohort. Method: immunoSEQ multiplex PCR; TCRdb's copy keeps in-frame clones and lacks some. The sample consists of about 120,000 clones, roughly nine tenths of them appearing once. The V and J ends lost 6 bases and 10 bases respectively, with 10 bases between them. The CDR3 consists of 11 residues. CDR1 is MNHEY and CDR2 is SVGAGI in the germline V gene. This chain joins TRBV6-5 and TRBJ2-1, with D hard to call. The sequencing sample was made of PBMCs. This TCR came from a woman aged 18-35 years in good health and CMV-seronegative. DNA of the CDR3: TGTGCCAGCAGGACTCTCGGCGAGCAGTTCTTC. This encodes CASRTLGEQFF.